A single sample is the source of the 22 T cell receptor beta chains below, sequenced in a study of cytomegalovirus exposure and HLA in healthy donors. The PCR contained 60 Vbeta and 13 Jbeta primers. Generated by immunoSEQ multiplex PCR, the TCRdb table keeps only in-frame clones and is missing some. The sample lists about 180,000 clones, roughly 82% occurring once. The sequencing sample was made of PBMCs. The receptors originated from a girl aged 2-9 years in good health and CMV-seropositive.

V and J are TRBV9 and TRBJ1-2, with D uncertain. Germline V lookup: CDR1 SGDLS, CDR2 YYNGEE. The CDR3 runs 16 residues. V lost 4 bases and J 8 bases, leaving 24 bases between the germline ends. The CDR3 DNA follows: TGTGCCAGCAGCCTCACGTTAGGTCGGGGTTCCGACGGCTACACCTTC. The encoded protein is CASSLTLGRGSDGYTF.

The chain employs TRBV5-1 and TRBJ1-2; D is perhaps TRBD1 (5 bases). The CDR3 loop spans 14 amino acids. V was cut by 1 base and J by 2 bases, with 9 bases left in between. From germline, CDR1 is SGHRS and CDR2 YFSETQ. The CDR3 spells CASSLTGPNYGYTF. The CDR3 nucleotides read TGCGCCAGCAGCTTGACAGGCCCCAACTATGGCTACACCTTC.

The chain carries TRBV2 and TRBJ1-1, with D tentatively TRBD1 (6 bases). This CDR3 has 14 amino acids. The germline V and J ends were trimmed by 4 bases and 4 bases, with 13 bases remaining between them. Germline V CDR1 and CDR2: SNHLY, FYNNEI. CDR3 DNA sequence: TGTGCCAGCAGTGTCCGTGGGGGCGGCACTGAAGCTTTCTTT. This gives the protein CASSVRGGGTEAFF.

The chain employs TRBV28 and TRBJ2-5; D ambiguous. Germline V gene sequence: CDR1 MDHEN, CDR2 SYDVKM. Trimming took 3 bases from V and 2 from J, leaving 10 bases between them. The CDR3 runs 14 residues. CDR3 DNA: TGTGCCAGCAGTTTTATTGGCTTACAAGAGACCCAGTACTTC. It encodes CASSFIGLQETQYF.

DNA for the CDR3: TGCGCCAGCAGCGGTAATGGATTACGGGACAGGCCCCTATCCTACAATGAGCAGTTCTTC. Translation gives CASSGNGLRDRPLSYNEQFF. The V and J genes are TRBV5-1 and TRBJ2-1; 8 nucleotides align to TRBD1. The V and J ends lost 4 bases and 1 base, in that order; junction bases with no gene match: 19. Germline V lookup: CDR1 SGHRS, CDR2 YFSETQ. CDR3 size: 20 residues.

This chain links TRBV6-6 with TRBJ2-5; D is perhaps TRBD2 (6 bases). The CDR3 loop spans 15 amino acids. CDR1 and CDR2 from the germline V gene are MNHNY and SVGAGI (reference sequence). V was trimmed by 0 bases and J by 2 bases, leaving 10 bases between them. This CDR3 is CASSYSGTLQETQYF. The CDR3 DNA sequence: TGTGCCAGCAGTTACTCAGGGACTCTGCAAGAGACCCAGTACTTC.

The V and J genes are TRBV9 and TRBJ2-3, with a weak D call TRBD2 (5 bases). CDR3 size: 16 residues. V dropped 3 bases and J dropped 0 bases, with 14 bases sitting between them. Germline CDR1 is SGDLS and CDR2 is YYNGEE. DNA for the CDR3: TGTGCCAGCAGCGAGGGTATAGCGACTAGCACAGATACGCAGTATTTT. Amino acids: CASSEGIATSTDTQYF.

This chain uses TRBV5-1 with TRBJ2-1, with TRBD2 matching 7 bases. The CDR3 extends over 16 amino acids. V was pared by 4 bases and J by 1 base, with 8 bases of the junction left unmatched. Per the germline V gene, CDR1 is SGHRS and CDR2 is YFSETQ. The chain's CDR3 is CASSGPSGNSYNEQFF. The CDR3 nucleotides are TGCGCCAGCAGCGGCCCTAGCGGAAATTCCTACAATGAGCAGTTCTTC.

J is TRBJ1-1 and V is TRBV18, with D perhaps matching TRBD1 (5 bases). CDR1 KGHSH and CDR2 LQKENI come from the germline V gene. The CDR3 has 13 residues. V gave up 6 bases and J gave up 3 bases, with 11 bases separating them. CDR3 region: CASSAGQDTEAFF. CDR3 DNA: TGTGCCAGCTCGGCAGGGCAAGACACTGAAGCTTTCTTT.

The V gene is TRBV2, the J gene TRBJ1-6; 7 bases match TRBD1. The V gene end was trimmed by 11 bases and the J gene end by 6 bases; junction bases not matched to a gene: 16. The CDR3 spans 16 residues. Germline-derived CDR1 and CDR2 are SNHLY and FYNNEI. CDR3 in DNA: TGTGCCGGAAGGTTCGAGGGACAGCCCGGTAATTCACCCCTCCACTTT. As protein: CAGRFEGQPGNSPLHF.

The chain carries TRBV19 and TRBJ2-4; D might be TRBD2 (5 bases). V was clipped by 6 bases and J by 4 bases, with 16 bases between them. The CDR3 loop spans 15 amino acids. Germline lookup yields CDR1 LNHDA and CDR2 SQIVND (reference sequence). The CDR3: CASSALFGEKNIQYF. DNA of the CDR3: TGTGCCAGTAGCGCTTTGTTCGGGGAGAAAAACATTCAGTACTTC.

This rearrangement joins TRBV28 to TRBJ2-7, with TRBD1 identical over 11 bases. The CDR3 is 14 residues long. Germline loops: CDR1 MDHEN, CDR2 SYDVKM. The V segment lost 2 bases and the J segment 4 bases; nucleotides outside the gene matches: 1. CDR3 bases: TGTGCCAGCAGTTTAGGGACAGGGGGTTACGAGCAGTACTTC. It encodes CASSLGTGGYEQYF.

This sequence joins TRBV7-2 and TRBJ2-1; TRBD2 matches at 9 bases. The germline gives CDR1 SGHTA, CDR2 FQGNSA. With V trimmed by 5 bases and J by 3 bases, 8 bases remained unmatched. There are 16 residues in the CDR3. This CDR3 reads CASSPIAGGDYNEQFF. The CDR3 nucleotides are TGTGCCAGCAGCCCGATTGCGGGAGGGGACTACAATGAGCAGTTCTTC.

The gene calls are TRBV18 and TRBJ1-2; a weak D match, TRBD1 (6 bases). V lost 3 bases, J lost 7 bases, and 24 bases lay in between. CDR1 and CDR2 from the germline V gene are KGHSH and LQKENI. This CDR3 has 17 amino acids. CDR3 nucleotide sequence: TGTGCCAGCTCACCGGGGGCAGGGGCCGCGTCTTATACTGGCTACACCTTC. It is translated as CASSPGAGAASYTGYTF.

The J gene is TRBJ1-3, the V gene TRBV6-5; D not resolved. CDR1 MNHEY and CDR2 SVGAGI come from the germline V gene. The V end was cut by 0 bases, the J end by 1 base, with 10 bases between. The CDR3 runs to 16 residues. In DNA form, the CDR3 reads TGTGCCAGCAGTTACTCTACAGCACCGTCTGGAAACACCATATATTTT. Translation: CASSYSTAPSGNTIYF.

The genes are TRBV10-2 and TRBJ2-1; 10 bases align to TRBD2. The CDR3 has 14 amino acids. CDR1 and CDR2 (germline): WSHSY, SAAADI. J was trimmed by 7 bases and V by 4 bases; bases with no gene match: 4. The CDR3 region is CASSGSGRLNEQFF. In DNA form, the CDR3 reads TGCGCCAGCAGTGGTAGCGGGAGGTTAAATGAGCAGTTCTTC.

The chain couples TRBV27 to TRBJ1-5; 7 bases match TRBD1. The CDR3 is 15 amino acids. Looked up from germline, CDR1 is MNHEY and CDR2 is SMNVEV (reference sequence). Losses at the gene ends were 4 bases for V and 2 bases for J; bases not matched to a gene: 5. The CDR3 loop is CASSWIGQGNQPQHF. The DNA of the CDR3 is TGTGCCAGCAGTTGGATCGGACAGGGCAATCAGCCCCAGCATTTT.

This sequence joins TRBV28 and TRBJ2-2, with 9 positions matching TRBD2. Germline V gives CDR1 MDHEN, CDR2 SYDVKM. This CDR3 has 17 amino acids. The V gene end was trimmed by 6 bases and the J gene end by 4 bases; junction bases not matched to a gene: 12. The CDR3 is CASRRTSEKYRTGELFF. The CDR3 nucleotides read TGTGCCAGCAGGCGGACTAGCGAGAAATATCGCACCGGGGAGCTGTTTTTT. Complete variable domain (other parts from reference TRBV28 and TRBJ2-2): DVKVTQSSRYLVKRTGEKVFLECVQDMDHENMFWYRQDPGLGLRLIYFSYDVKMKEKGDIPEGYSVSREKKERFSLILESASTNQTSMYLCASRRTSEKYRTGELFFGEGSRLTVL.

The rearrangement links TRBV18 to TRBJ2-7; D unresolved. V lost 4 bases, J lost 0 bases, and 7 bases lay in between. Germline V gene sequence: CDR1 KGHSH, CDR2 LQKENI. This CDR3 is 13 amino acids long. The CDR3 DNA reads as TGTGCCAGCTCACTTCCGAGCTCCTACGAGCAGTACTTC. Protein sequence: CASSLPSSYEQYF.

V is TRBV28 and J is TRBJ2-7; D may be TRBD2 (5 bases). The V gene lost 7 bases and the J gene lost 4 bases, with 11 bases spanning the gap. The CDR3 runs 12 residues. Per the germline V gene, CDR1 is MDHEN and CDR2 is SYDVKM. CDR3 protein: CASNPPGYEQYF. The DNA of the CDR3 is TGTGCCAGCAACCCCCCGGGGTACGAGCAGTACTTC.

V gene TRBV5-1 combines with J gene TRBJ2-4; D may be TRBD2 (6 bases). This CDR3 contains 16 residues. CDR1 and CDR2 from the germline V gene are SGHRS and YFSETQ. V lost 0 bases to trimming and J lost 5 bases, with 15 bases between them. This CDR3 reads CASSLGDSSWENIQYF. The CDR3 DNA reads TGCGCCAGCAGCTTGGGGGACTCTTCTTGGGAAAACATTCAGTACTTC.

The chain links TRBV28 to TRBJ2-7; TRBD1 agrees at 7 bases. The CDR3 length is 14 residues. V gave up 4 bases and J gave up 2 bases; unmatched junction bases: 5. Looked up from germline, CDR1 is MDHEN and CDR2 is SYDVKM. DNA of the CDR3: TGTGCCAGCAGTTACAGGGGTAAGCCCTACGAGCAGTACTTC. Translation: CASSYRGKPYEQYF.